Below are 18 T cell receptor delta chains sequenced from a single sample in a study of gamma-delta chains in newborns, infants, children. TCRdb re-processed the reads using CATT. Among several thousand delta-chain clones, about 3.4% were seen once, and the ten largest hold 16%. The sample consisted of blood. These receptors came from a child who was a newborn, infant or young child, either healthy, febrile or measles-vaccinated (not recorded which).

Note on this clone: TCRdb records a much larger clone's protein for this DNA, with a difference at residue 10 that likely arises from a read error; the protein given is the translation of the DNA. The rearrangement uses TRDV2 and TRDJ1; TRDD3 agrees at 7 bases. The CDR3 contains 14 residues. After removal of 3 bases from V and 10 bases from J, the junction contained 13 bases not matched to a gene. Germline V gene lookup returns CDR1 GEAIGNYY and CDR2 EKD. CDR3 sequence (DNA): TGTGCCTGTGACTCCATTACTGGGGACATGGGACTCATCTTT. This codes for CACDSITGDMGLIF.

A few counts support this clone. This clone may be a read error of a much larger clone one base away. The same CDR3 is also encoded by other DNA sequences in this sample. The J gene is TRDJ1, the V gene TRDV2; 7 bases are a match to TRDD3. Per germline, CDR1 GEAIGNYY and CDR2 EKD. CDR3 length: 15 amino acids. The CDR3 region is CACDTLGAYTDKLIF. The CDR3 DNA sequence: TGCGCCTGTGACACCCTGGGGGCCTACACCGATAAACTCATCTTT.

This clone is termed medium-sized. The chain is built from TRDV2 and TRDJ1; maybe TRDD3 (5 bases). The V gene's germline CDR1 is GEAIGNYY and CDR2 EKD. Trimming removed 1 base at V and 2 bases at J, with 16 bases between. This CDR3 is built from 16 residues. The CDR3 is CACDTVPKRDTDKLIF. In nucleotides, the CDR3 is TGTGCCTGTGACACGGTTCCGAAAAGGGATACCGATAAACTCATCTTT.

This chain joins TRDV2 and TRDJ1, with 13 bases aligning to TRDD3. In germline, CDR1 is GEAIGNYY, CDR2 EKD. Trimming removed 0 bases from V and 0 bases from J; junction bases left unmatched: 3. CDR3 length: 17 amino acids. The CDR3: CACDTVLGDTYTDKLIF. The CDR3 nucleotides read TGTGCCTGTGACACCGTACTGGGGGATACGTACACCGATAAACTCATCTTT.

By sample fraction, this clone is medium-sized (0.01 to 0.1%). CDR3 DNA sequence: TGTGCCTGTGACTGGGGATACGGGGACACCCGACAGATGTTTTTC. Its protein product is CACDWGYGDTRQMFF. The rearrangement joins TRDV2 to TRDJ3, with 9 bases fitting TRDD3. The CDR3 runs to 15 residues. Unmatched junction bases numbered 1, after V lost 3 bases and J lost 5 bases. Germline V gene data show CDR1 as GEAIGNYY and CDR2 as EKD.

This clone was detected a few times. The V call is TRDV2, the J call TRDJ3, with 8 bases aligning to TRDD3. With 2 bases clipped from V and 0 bases from J, the junction kept 11 bases outside the gene matches. CDR1 is GEAIGNYY and CDR2 is EKD in the germline V gene. This CDR3 region has 20 residues. CDR3 amino acids: CACDKVLGVFGSWDTRQMFF. The CDR3 DNA follows: TGTGCCTGTGACAAGGTACTGGGGGTCTTCGGCTCCTGGGACACCCGACAGATGTTTTTC.

This clone is labeled as medium-sized. Distinct nucleotide sequences in the sample also encode this CDR3. The gene calls are TRDV2 and TRDJ3; 9 bases align to TRDD3. The junction had 2 bases not matched to a gene; V was cut back by 0 bases and J by 0 bases. Germline V lookup: CDR1 GEAIGNYY, CDR2 EKD. CDR3 size: 18 residues. The CDR3 loop reads CACDTGGYFSWDTRQMFF. In DNA form, the CDR3 reads TGTGCCTGTGACACCGGGGGATACTTCTCCTGGGACACCCGACAGATGTTTTTC.

The V and J genes are TRDV2 and TRDJ3; 11 bases match TRDD3. The V segment lost 0 bases and the J segment 0 bases; nucleotides outside the gene matches: 6. Germline assignment: CDR1 GEAIGNYY and CDR2 EKD. This CDR3 has 20 residues. CDR3 sequence: CACDTALGDKSSWDTRQMFF. CDR3 in DNA: TGTGCCTGTGACACCGCACTGGGGGATAAGAGCTCCTGGGACACCCGACAGATGTTTTTC.

The V call is TRDV2, the J call TRDJ3; TRDD3 matches at 12 bases. CDR1 and CDR2 (germline): GEAIGNYY, EKD. V lost 1 base to trimming and J lost 0 bases; unmatched junction nucleotides: 9. This CDR3 is 21 amino acids long. CDR3 residues: CACDTWTGGYSSSWDTRQMFF. CDR3 coding DNA: TGTGCCTGTGACACTTGGACTGGGGGATACTCGAGCTCCTGGGACACCCGACAGATGTTTTTC.

This clone was detected a few times. The rearrangement links TRDV2 to TRDJ3; D gene unclear. The CDR3 covers 17 residues. The ends were cut back, 3 bases at V and 0 bases at J, with 11 bases in the middle. Germline V gene lookup returns CDR1 GEAIGNYY and CDR2 EKD. CDR3 sequence reads: CACDAMRGSWDTRQMFF. CDR3 in DNA: TGTGCCTGTGACGCGATGCGCGGCTCCTGGGACACCCGACAGATGTTTTTC.

This clone was counted only a few times. This chain connects TRDV2 to TRDJ3, with 10 bases matching TRDD3. CDR3 length: 21 residues. Germline lookup yields CDR1 GEAIGNYY and CDR2 EKD. V shed 0 bases, J shed 0 bases, and the junction held 10 bases outside the gene matches. The CDR3 sequence is CACDTVGWGIPSSWDTRQMFF. CDR3 DNA: TGTGCCTGTGACACCGTCGGGTGGGGGATACCAAGCTCCTGGGACACCCGACAGATGTTTTTC.

This clone came up a few times. At the DNA level, this CDR3 is encoded by other sequences in the same sample as well. The CDR3 sequence: CACDGLYTGGYFGDTRQMFF. In DNA form, the CDR3 reads TGTGCCTGTGACGGCCTGTATACTGGGGGATACTTCGGGGACACCCGACAGATGTTTTTC. This chain joins TRDV2 and TRDJ3, with TRDD3 matching over 12 bases. The CDR3 has 20 amino acids. The V and J ends lost 3 bases and 5 bases, in that order; junction bases with no gene match: 13. CDR1 and CDR2 (germline): GEAIGNYY, EKD.

By sample share, this clone is medium-sized (0.01 to 0.1%). The chain recombines TRDV2 with TRDJ3; 8 bases are a match to TRDD3. Germline V CDR1 and CDR2: GEAIGNYY, EKD. V shed 3 bases and J 0 bases; nucleotides not matched to a gene: 9. The CDR3 extends over 19 amino acids. CDR3 residues: CACDSNWGDRSWDTRQMFF. The CDR3 nucleotides are TGTGCCTGTGACTCAAACTGGGGGGATCGCTCCTGGGACACCCGACAGATGTTTTTC.

This clone is deemed medium-sized. With only one base between it and a far larger clone, this is likely a read error. The chain carries TRDV2 and TRDJ1, with 8 bases lining up with TRDD3. The CDR3 has 14 residues. Germline values: CDR1 GEAIGNYY, CDR2 EKD. The CDR3: CARDILGDTDKLIF. CDR3 DNA sequence: TGTGCCCGTGACATACTGGGGGACACCGATAAACTCATCTTT.

This clone appeared many times. At the DNA level, this CDR3 is encoded by other sequences in the same sample as well. The V gene is TRDV2, the J gene TRDJ3; TRDD3 matches 7 bases. The CDR3 length is 18 residues. Germline V gene data show CDR1 as GEAIGNYY and CDR2 as EKD. With 4 bases clipped from V and 0 bases from J, the junction kept 8 bases outside the gene matches. The CDR3 DNA sequence: TGTGCCTGTGATTTTACTGGGGCCCCCTCCTGGGACACCCGACAGATGTTTTTC. Its translation: CACDFTGAPSWDTRQMFF.

This clone was found a few times. Possible read error: a much larger clone is one base away. Other nucleotide sequences in the sample specify the same CDR3. The chain recombines TRDV2 with TRDJ3; 10 nucleotides align to TRDD3. The CDR3 is 16 residues long. Germline CDR1 GEAIGNYY, CDR2 EKD. With 7 bases clipped from V and 3 bases from J, the junction kept 5 bases outside the gene matches. CDR3 sequence reads: CACDYWGIWDTRQMFF. The CDR3 DNA sequence: TGTGCCTGCGACTACTGGGGGATCTGGGACACCCGACAGATGTTTTTC.

Note on this clone: A far larger clone is a single base away, which makes a read error likely. This chain joins TRDV2 and TRDJ2, with D tentatively TRDD3 (6 bases). This CDR3 has 15 amino acids. With 0 bases removed from V and 1 base from J, the gap between germline ends came to 8 bases. Germline-derived CDR1 and CDR2 are GEAIGNYY and EKD. CDR3 DNA sequence: TGTGCCTGTGACACCGCGGGGGATTTGACAGCACAACTCTTCTTT. Amino acid sequence: CACDTAGDLTAQLFF.

In this sample, this clone turned up a few times. The junction departs from germline at one end; a sequencing error may be responsible. Other nucleotide sequences from this sample produce the same CDR3. This chain connects TRDV2 to TRDJ3, with D perhaps assigned TRDD2 or TRDD3 (5 bases each). CDR1 and CDR2 (germline): GEAIGNYY, EKD. The CDR3 spans 18 residues. CDR3 bases: TGTGCCTGTGACACCGTAGGGGCCTTCTCCTGGGACACCCGGCAGATGTTTTTC. This codes for CACDTVGAFSWDTRQMFF.